These 9 T cell receptor beta chains were all obtained from the same sample, sequenced in a study of blood T cell repertoires in COVID-19. Sequencing was performed with immunoSEQ multiplex PCR; in TCRdb, only in-frame clones are kept and a portion is missing. The profile shows about 410,000 clones, 80% to 95% of them singletons. The material sequenced was PBMCs or T cells enriched from blood (not recorded which). These receptors all stem from a man between 18 and 29 years old who had recovered from COVID-19.

The V and J genes are TRBV30 and TRBJ2-4; TRBD1 aligns across 8 bases. Losses at the gene ends were 2 bases for V and 3 bases for J; bases not matched to a gene: 3. Germline values: CDR1 GTSNPN, CDR2 SVGIG (reference sequence). This CDR3 has 14 amino acids. CDR3 loop: CAWSKGQVKNIQYF. CDR3 DNA sequence: TGTGCCTGGAGTAAGGGACAGGTCAAAAACATTCAGTACTTC.

The CDR3 spells CASSLGWRAFGNEQFF. The CDR3 region has the DNA TGTGCCAGCAGCTTAGGGTGGCGGGCCTTCGGGAATGAGCAGTTCTTC. This sequence joins TRBV11-2 and TRBJ2-1; D is perhaps TRBD2 (5 bases). Per germline, CDR1 SGHAT and CDR2 FQNNGV. The CDR3 has 16 residues. V gave up 1 base and J gave up 7 bases, with 17 bases separating them.

The V gene is TRBV19, the J gene TRBJ1-5; D is possibly TRBD1 (6 bases). This CDR3 has 14 residues. From germline, CDR1 is LNHDA and CDR2 SQIVND (reference sequence). V lost 4 bases to trimming and J lost 5 bases, with 12 bases between them. The DNA of the CDR3 is TGTGCCAGTAGTAAGACAGGCGTTCATCAGCCCCAGCATTTT. It codes for CASSKTGVHQPQHF.

V is TRBV5-1 and J is TRBJ1-1; the match to TRBD1 covers 8 bases. CDR1 and CDR2 (germline): SGHRS, YFSETQ. V trimming: 0 bases; J trimming: 3 bases; junction bases outside the gene matches: 7. The CDR3 is 16 residues long. The CDR3 DNA reads as TGCGCCAGCAGCTTGGAACCGACAGGGGAGTACACTGAAGCTTTCTTT. Translating gives CASSLEPTGEYTEAFF.

The rearrangement links TRBV6-4 to TRBJ2-3, with 8 positions matching TRBD2. J was trimmed by 7 bases and V by 7 bases; bases with no gene match: 4. From germline, CDR1 is MRHNA and CDR2 SNTAGT. The CDR3 is 12 amino acids. CDR3 protein: CASIRGGHTQYF. CDR3 nucleotides: TGTGCCAGCATCCGGGGGGGGCATACGCAGTATTTT.

V and J are TRBV11-3 and TRBJ2-5, with D possibly TRBD2 on 6 matching bases. Germline V lookup: CDR1 SGHNT, CDR2 YENEEA. The germline V and J ends were trimmed by 5 bases and 2 bases, with 12 bases remaining between them. The CDR3 runs 14 residues. The CDR3 spells CASSRLGDQETQYF. The CDR3 DNA reads TGTGCCAGCAGCCGACTAGGTGATCAAGAGACCCAGTACTTC.

CDR3 region: CASSLFAGGPQEQFF. Written as DNA, the CDR3 is TGTGCCAGCAGTTTATTTGCGGGGGGGCCTCAGGAGCAGTTCTTC. The V gene is TRBV27, the J gene TRBJ2-1; 9 bases map to TRBD2. Germline V gene sequence: CDR1 MNHEY, CDR2 SMNVEV (reference sequence). The CDR3 sequence is 15 residues long. V lost 1 base to trimming and J lost 10 bases; unmatched junction nucleotides: 8.

CDR3 sequence reads: CASSSRGGYNEQFF. In DNA form, the CDR3 reads TGTGCCAGCAGTAGCCGGGGGGGCTACAATGAGCAGTTCTTC. This rearrangement joins TRBV5-6 to TRBJ2-1; 8 nucleotides align to TRBD2. From germline, CDR1 is SGHDT and CDR2 YYEEEE. V lost 5 bases to trimming and J lost 3 bases; unmatched junction nucleotides: 4. The CDR3 length is 14 residues. Full variable domain (rest looked up from reference TRBV5-6 and TRBJ2-1): DAGVTQSPTHLIKTRGQQVTLRCSPKSGHDTVSWYQQALGQGPQFIFQYYEEEERQRGNFPDRFSGHQFPNYSSELNVNALLLGDSALYLCASSSRGGYNEQFFGPGTRLTVL.

The J gene is TRBJ1-3, the V gene TRBV9, with D unclear. The CDR3 consists of 16 residues. CDR1 and CDR2 from the germline V gene are SGDLS and YYNGEE. Deletions cut 0 bases from V and 7 bases from J, with 17 bases between. The CDR3 sequence is CASSVDLGYGTNTIYF. The CDR3 DNA reads TGTGCCAGCAGCGTAGATCTGGGCTACGGAACCAACACCATATATTTT.